Listed here are 14 T cell receptor beta chains from one sample, sequenced in a study of control samples from healthy donors and cancer patients. Profiling relied on immunoSEQ multiplex PCR, and the TCRdb table lists in-frame clones only, not all of them. The sample holds 120,000 to 150,000 clones, about 90% seen once. Sequencing was done on a sample of blood. These receptors were taken from a man aged 18 to 30 in good health.

The chain is built from TRBV6-5 and TRBJ2-7; 14 nucleotides agree with TRBD2. V lost 7 bases and J lost 6; bases outside the gene matches: 8. CDR3 length equals 15 residues. Germline loops: CDR1 MNHEY, CDR2 SVGAGI. The CDR3 bases are TGTGCCAGCATCCGGACTAGCGGGGGGCCCGGCGAGCAGTACTTC. Amino acids: CASIRTSGGPGEQYF.

The chain couples TRBV4-1 to TRBJ2-3; either TRBD1 or TRBD2 may supply D (5 bases each). The CDR3 spans 15 residues. Germline CDR1 reads MGHRA; CDR2 reads YSYEKL. V lost 0 bases and J 6 bases, leaving 13 bases between the germline ends. CDR3: CASSQEGLAGDTQYF. CDR3 sequence (DNA): TGCGCCAGCAGCCAAGAAGGTCTAGCAGGGGATACGCAGTATTTT.

The gene calls are TRBV9 and TRBJ2-5; TRBD2 aligns across 8 bases. Trimming cost V 2 bases and J 5 bases; bases outside gene matches: 8. Looked up from germline, CDR1 is SGDLS and CDR2 is YYNGEE. This CDR3 comprises 15 residues. The CDR3, as DNA: TGTGCCAGCAGCGTTAGCGGGGCCGCTCAGGAGACCCAGTACTTC. Amino acids: CASSVSGAAQETQYF.

The chain couples TRBV4-3 to TRBJ2-7; the D is unclear. The CDR3 has 15 amino acids. CDR1 and CDR2 (germline): LGHNA, YSLEER. V shed 0 bases and J shed 0 bases, with 9 bases lying between them. The CDR3 nucleotides are TGCGCCAGCAGCCAAGAGTTGCGGAGCTCCTACGAGCAGTACTTC. Translation gives CASSQELRSSYEQYF.

This chain joins TRBV4-3 and TRBJ1-5, with D hard to call. Germline V gene sequence: CDR1 LGHNA, CDR2 YSLEER. The CDR3 runs 15 residues. Trimming removed 4 bases from V and 7 bases from J, with 17 bases in between. In DNA, the CDR3 is TGCGCCAGCAGCCCCGATAACGGCCCGGGCCAGCCCCAGCATTTT. Its protein product is CASSPDNGPGQPQHF.

The V gene is TRBV19, the J gene TRBJ1-5; D is unresolved. Germline lookup yields CDR1 LNHDA and CDR2 SQIVND (reference sequence). CDR3 length equals 14 residues. Trimming pared 4 bases from V and 5 bases from J, leaving 12 bases between. CDR3 region: CASSRSSSDQPQHF. CDR3 bases: TGTGCCAGTAGTAGATCGTCGAGCGATCAGCCCCAGCATTTT.

The V and J genes are TRBV24-1 and TRBJ1-1; D not certain. Germline CDR1 is KGHDR and CDR2 is SFDVKD. V was pared by 3 bases and J by 4 bases, with 8 bases between. CDR3 length equals 13 residues. The CDR3 protein is CATSDGAGTEAFF. CDR3 coding DNA: TGTGCCACCAGTGATGGTGCTGGCACTGAAGCTTTCTTT.

The CDR3 here is CASSLQQTQYF. The CDR3 DNA follows: TGTGCCAGCAGCTTACAGCAGACCCAGTACTTC. The chain carries TRBV7-2 and TRBJ2-5; no firm D call. Germline V lookup: CDR1 SGHTA, CDR2 FQGNSA. V was clipped by 2 bases and J by 6 bases, with 4 bases between them. There are 11 residues in the CDR3.

V is TRBV9 and J is TRBJ1-5; D is perhaps TRBD1 (5 bases). The V and J ends lost 0 bases and 6 bases respectively, with 13 bases between them. The CDR3 loop spans 15 amino acids. Germline CDR1 SGDLS, CDR2 YYNGEE. The chain's CDR3 is CASSVGQGGGQPQHF. For the CDR3, the DNA is TGTGCCAGCAGCGTAGGTCAGGGCGGCGGTCAGCCCCAGCATTTT.

The rearrangement links TRBV18 to TRBJ1-4; D may be TRBD1 (5 bases). Germline CDR1 reads KGHSH; CDR2 reads LQKENI. The CDR3 contains 17 residues. The V end was cut by 1 base, the J end by 3 bases, with 15 bases between. In DNA form, the CDR3 reads TGTGCCAGCTCACCACGTGATGCCGGGGGGTCTAATGAAAAACTGTTTTTT. Its protein product is CASSPRDAGGSNEKLFF.

This sequence joins TRBV27 and TRBJ1-4; D unclear. The CDR3 is made up of 14 amino acids. V was clipped by 2 bases and J by 4 bases, with 8 bases between them. Germline assignment: CDR1 MNHEY and CDR2 SMNVEV (reference sequence). The CDR3 here is CASSLSHGNEKLFF. The CDR3 coding sequence is TGTGCCAGCAGTTTAAGCCACGGTAATGAAAAACTGTTTTTT.

The CDR3 here is CASSQADREGRDGYTF. DNA for the CDR3: TGTGCCAGCAGCCAAGCGGACAGGGAGGGACGGGATGGCTACACCTTC. This rearrangement joins TRBV3-1 (or the pseudogene TRBV3-2) to TRBJ1-2; 8 bases fit TRBD1. The CDR3 extends over 16 amino acids. Trimming removed 1 base from V and 6 bases from J; junction bases left unmatched: 10. Germline CDR1 and CDR2: LGHDT and YNNKEL (reference sequence).

The genes are TRBV7-2 and TRBJ2-5, with D possibly TRBD1 on 6 matching bases. This CDR3 region has 13 residues. Germline V gives CDR1 SGHTA, CDR2 FQGNSA. The V gene lost 5 bases and the J gene lost 5 bases, with 12 bases spanning the gap. This CDR3 reads CASSPGVGETQYF. DNA for the CDR3: TGTGCCAGCAGCCCAGGGGTGGGGGAGACCCAGTACTTC.

The gene calls are TRBV3-1 (or the pseudogene TRBV3-2) and TRBJ2-1; D is perhaps TRBD1 (6 bases). This CDR3 contains 13 residues. The V end was cut by 5 bases, the J end by 6 bases, with 11 bases between. Germline V gives CDR1 LGHDT, CDR2 YNNKEL (reference sequence). The CDR3 DNA sequence: TGTGCCAGCAGCGACGGGACACGCAATGAGCAGTTCTTC. It translates to CASSDGTRNEQFF.